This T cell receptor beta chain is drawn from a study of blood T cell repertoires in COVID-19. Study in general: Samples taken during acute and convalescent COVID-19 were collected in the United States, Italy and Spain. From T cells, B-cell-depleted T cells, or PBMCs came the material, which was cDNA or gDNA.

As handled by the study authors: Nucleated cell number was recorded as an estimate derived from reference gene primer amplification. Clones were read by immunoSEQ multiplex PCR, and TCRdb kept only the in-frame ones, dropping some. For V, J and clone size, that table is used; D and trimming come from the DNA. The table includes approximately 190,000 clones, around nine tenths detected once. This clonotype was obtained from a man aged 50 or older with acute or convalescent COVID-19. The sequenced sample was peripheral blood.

The CDR3 reads CASSYSDSGSHEQYF. The DNA of the CDR3 is TGTGCCAGCAGTTACTCGGATAGCGGGAGCCATGAGCAGTACTTC. The chain carries TRBV6-2 or TRBV6-3 and TRBJ2-7; 9 positions agree with TRBD2. V lost 0 bases to trimming and J lost 7 bases; unmatched junction nucleotides: 7. CDR1 is MNHEY, CDR2 SVGEGT, per germline. The CDR3 contains 15 residues.